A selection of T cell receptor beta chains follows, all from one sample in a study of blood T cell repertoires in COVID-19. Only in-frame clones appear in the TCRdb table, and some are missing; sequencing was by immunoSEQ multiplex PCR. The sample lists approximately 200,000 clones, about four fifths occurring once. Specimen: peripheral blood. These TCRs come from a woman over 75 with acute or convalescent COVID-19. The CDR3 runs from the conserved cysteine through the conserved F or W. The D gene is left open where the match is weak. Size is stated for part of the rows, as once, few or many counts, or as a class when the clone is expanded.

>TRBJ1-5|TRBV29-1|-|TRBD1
CSVERDRGEPQHF
TGCAGCGTTGAGAGAGACAGGGGTGAGCCCCAGCATTTT
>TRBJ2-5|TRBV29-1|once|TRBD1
CSVRQGALTETQYF
TGCAGCGTTAGACAGGGGGCTTTAACGGAGACCCAGTACTTC
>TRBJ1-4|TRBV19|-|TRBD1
CASSKPGGGINEKLFF
TGTGCCAGTAGTAAACCGGGAGGGGGCATTAATGAAAAACTGTTTTTT
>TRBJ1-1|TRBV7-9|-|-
CASSPRGGSEAFF
TGTGCCAGCAGCCCCCGGGGGGGCTCTGAAGCTTTCTTT
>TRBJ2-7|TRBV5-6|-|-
CASSLRGTYEQYF
TGTGCCAGCAGCTTGAGGGGGACCTACGAGCAGTACTTC
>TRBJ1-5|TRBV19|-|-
CASSDGHLGTQHF
TGTGCCAGTAGTGACGGACACCTTGGGACCCAGCATTTT
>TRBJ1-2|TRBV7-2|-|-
CASSTTASYGYTF
TGTGCCAGCAGCACGACAGCCTCTTATGGCTACACCTTC
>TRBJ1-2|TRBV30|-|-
CAWSPDSTYGYTF
TGTGCCTGGAGCCCAGACAGTACCTATGGCTACACCTTC
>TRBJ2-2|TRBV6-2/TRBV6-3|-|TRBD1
CASSRDRGVTGELFF
TGTGCCAGCAGCCGGGACAGGGGGGTCACCGGGGAGCTGTTTTTT
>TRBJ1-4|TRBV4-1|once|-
CASSHPPDEKLFF
TGCGCCAGCAGCCACCCCCCGGATGAAAAACTGTTTTTT
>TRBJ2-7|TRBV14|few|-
CASSQVRQLYEQYF
TGTGCCAGCAGCCAAGTGAGACAGCTCTACGAGCAGTACTTC
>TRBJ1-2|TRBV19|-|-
CASSIEVGFGYTF
TGTGCCAGTAGTATAGAGGTCGGGTTTGGCTACACCTTC
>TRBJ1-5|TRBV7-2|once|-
CASSLGPRGVNQPQHF
TGTGCCAGCAGCTTAGGACCCCGGGGTGTCAATCAGCCCCAGCATTTT
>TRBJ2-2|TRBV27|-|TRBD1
CASRGLGTGELFF
TGTGCCAGTAGGGGGCTTGGCACCGGGGAGCTGTTTTTT
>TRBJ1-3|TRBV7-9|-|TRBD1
CASTKTGSGNTIYF
TGTGCCAGCACCAAGACAGGGTCTGGAAACACCATATATTTT
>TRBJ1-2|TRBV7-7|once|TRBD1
CASSPLGTGLGYTF
TGTGCTAGCAGCCCTCTGGGGACAGGCCTTGGCTACACCTTC
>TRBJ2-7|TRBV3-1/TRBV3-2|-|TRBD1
CASSLPDRGNEQYF
TGTGCCAGCAGCCTACCGGACAGGGGCAACGAGCAGTACTTC
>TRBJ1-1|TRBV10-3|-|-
CAIRNVITGDTEAFF
TGTGCCATCAGAAACGTAATAACAGGAGACACTGAAGCTTTCTTT
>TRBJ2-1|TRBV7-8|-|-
CASSLVGGPYNEQFF
TGTGCCAGCAGCTTAGTGGGGGGGCCCTACAATGAGCAGTTCTTC
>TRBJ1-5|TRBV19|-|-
CASSIGQGTNQPQHF
TGTGCCAGTAGTATAGGGCAGGGCACCAATCAGCCCCAGCATTTT
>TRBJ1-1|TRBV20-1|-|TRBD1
CSASAQGAAFF
TGCAGTGCTAGCGCACAGGGGGCAGCTTTCTTT
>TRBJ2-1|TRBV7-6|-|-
CASSLVGGLNNEQFF
TGTGCCAGCAGCTTAGTCGGGGGACTCAACAATGAGCAGTTCTTC
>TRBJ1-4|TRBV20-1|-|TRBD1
CSASEKATGEKLFF
TGCAGTGCTAGTGAAAAAGCGACAGGGGAAAAACTGTTTTTT
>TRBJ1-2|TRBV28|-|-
CASSRGTDSRYGYTF
TGTGCCAGCAGCCGGGGGACCGACAGCCGCTATGGCTACACCTTC
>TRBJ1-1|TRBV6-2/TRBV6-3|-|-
CASSPGHRATEAFF
TGTGCCAGCAGTCCGGGACATCGGGCCACTGAAGCTTTCTTT
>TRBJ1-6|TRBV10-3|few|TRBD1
CAISESRTGISPLHF
TGTGCCATCAGTGAGTCGAGGACAGGAATTTCACCCCTCCACTTT
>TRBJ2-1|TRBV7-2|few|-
CASSLEIYYNEQFF
TGTGCCAGCAGCTTAGAGATCTACTACAATGAGCAGTTCTTC
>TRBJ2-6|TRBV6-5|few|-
CASSFTASGANVLTF
TGTGCCAGCAGCTTTACAGCCTCTGGGGCCAACGTCCTGACTTTC
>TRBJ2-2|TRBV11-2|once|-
CASSLDRTGELFF
TGTGCCAGCAGCCTCGACAGGACCGGGGAGCTGTTTTTT
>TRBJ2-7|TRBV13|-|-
CASRWDTEDCSSYEQYF
TGTGCCAGCAGGTGGGACACGGAAGACTGCAGCTCCTACGAGCAGTACTTC
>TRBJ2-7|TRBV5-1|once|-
CASSLASGRYEQYF
TGCGCCAGCAGCTTGGCGAGCGGACGGTACGAGCAGTACTTC
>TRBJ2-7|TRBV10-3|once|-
CAISESPGGGSSYEQYF
TGTGCCATCAGTGAGTCGCCTGGCGGGGGCAGCTCCTACGAGCAGTACTTC
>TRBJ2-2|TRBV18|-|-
CASSPRDKYGELFF
TGTGCCAGCTCACCTCGCGACAAGTACGGGGAGCTGTTTTTT
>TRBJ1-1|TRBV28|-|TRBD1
CASNKGQGVVNTEAFF
TGTGCCAGCAATAAGGGACAGGGGGTCGTGAACACTGAAGCTTTCTTT
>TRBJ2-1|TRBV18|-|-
CASSPRDTAYNEQFF
TGTGCCAGCTCCCCCAGGGATACGGCCTACAATGAGCAGTTCTTC
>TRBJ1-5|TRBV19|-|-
CASRKGGGGNQPQHF
TGTGCCAGTAGGAAAGGGGGTGGAGGCAATCAGCCCCAGCATTTT
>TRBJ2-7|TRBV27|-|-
CASRGERRGAYEQYF
TGTGCCAGCAGGGGCGAACGGCGCGGGGCCTACGAGCAGTACTTC
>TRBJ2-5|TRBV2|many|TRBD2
CASSELAGQETQYF
TGTGCCAGCAGTGAACTAGCGGGCCAAGAGACCCAGTACTTC
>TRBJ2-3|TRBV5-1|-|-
CASSLDPSGSTDTQYF
TGCGCCAGCAGCTTGGATCCCAGCGGGAGCACAGATACGCAGTATTTT
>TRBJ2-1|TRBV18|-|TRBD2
CASSQTSGGANEQFF
TGTGCCAGCTCACAAACTAGCGGGGGGGCCAATGAGCAGTTCTTC